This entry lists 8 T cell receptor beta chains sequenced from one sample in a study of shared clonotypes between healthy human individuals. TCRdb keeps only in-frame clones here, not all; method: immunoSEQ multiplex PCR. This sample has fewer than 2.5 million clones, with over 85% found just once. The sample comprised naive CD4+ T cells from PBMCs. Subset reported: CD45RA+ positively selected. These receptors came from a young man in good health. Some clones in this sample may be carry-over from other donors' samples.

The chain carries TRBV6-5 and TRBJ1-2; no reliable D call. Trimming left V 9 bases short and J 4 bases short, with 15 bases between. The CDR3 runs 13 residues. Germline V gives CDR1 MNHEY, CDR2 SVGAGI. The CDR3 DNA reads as TGTGCCAGTACGACCGGCAGAGCCTATGGCTACACCTTC. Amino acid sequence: CASTTGRAYGYTF.

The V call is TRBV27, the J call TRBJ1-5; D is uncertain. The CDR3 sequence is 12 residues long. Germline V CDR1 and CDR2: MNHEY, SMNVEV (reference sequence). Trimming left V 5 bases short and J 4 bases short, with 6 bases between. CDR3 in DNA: TGTGCCAGCAGTACCCAGAATCAGCCCCAGCATTTT. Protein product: CASSTQNQPQHF.

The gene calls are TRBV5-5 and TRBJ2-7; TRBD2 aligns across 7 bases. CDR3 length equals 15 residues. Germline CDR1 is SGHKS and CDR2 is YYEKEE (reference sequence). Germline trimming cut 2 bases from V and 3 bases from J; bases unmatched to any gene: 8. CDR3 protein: CASSFKGLADYEQYF. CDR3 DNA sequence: TGTGCCAGCAGCTTCAAGGGGCTAGCGGACTACGAGCAGTACTTC.

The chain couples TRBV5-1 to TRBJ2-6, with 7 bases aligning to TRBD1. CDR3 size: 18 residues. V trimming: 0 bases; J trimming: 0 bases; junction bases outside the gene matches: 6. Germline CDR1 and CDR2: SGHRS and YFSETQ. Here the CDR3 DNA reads TGCGCCAGCAGCTTGGCCTTACAGGGGAGCTCTGGGGCCAACGTCCTGACTTTC. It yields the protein CASSLALQGSSGANVLTF.

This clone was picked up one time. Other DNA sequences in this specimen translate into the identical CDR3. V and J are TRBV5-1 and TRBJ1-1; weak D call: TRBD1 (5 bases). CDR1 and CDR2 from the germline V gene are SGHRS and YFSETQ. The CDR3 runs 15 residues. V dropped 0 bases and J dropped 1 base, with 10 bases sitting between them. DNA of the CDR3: TGCGCCAGCAGCTTGGCGGCCCAGGGGAACACTGAAGCTTTCTTT. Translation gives CASSLAAQGNTEAFF.

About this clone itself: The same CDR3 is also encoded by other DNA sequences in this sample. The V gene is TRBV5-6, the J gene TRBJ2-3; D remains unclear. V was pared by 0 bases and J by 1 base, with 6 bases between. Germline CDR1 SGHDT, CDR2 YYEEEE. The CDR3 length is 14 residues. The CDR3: CASSLDSGTDTQYF. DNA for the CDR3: TGTGCCAGCAGCTTGGATTCCGGCACAGATACGCAGTATTTT.

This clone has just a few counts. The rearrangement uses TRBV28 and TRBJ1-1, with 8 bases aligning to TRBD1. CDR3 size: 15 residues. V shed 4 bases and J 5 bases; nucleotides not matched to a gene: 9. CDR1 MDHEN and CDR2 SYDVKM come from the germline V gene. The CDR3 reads CASSYPYRGSTEAFF. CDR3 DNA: TGTGCCAGCAGTTACCCTTACAGGGGGTCTACTGAAGCTTTCTTT. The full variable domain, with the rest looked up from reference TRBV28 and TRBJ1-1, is DVKVTQSSRYLVKRTGEKVFLECVQDMDHENMFWYRQDPGLGLRLIYFSYDVKMKEKGDIPEGYSVSREKKERFSLILESASTNQTSMYLCASSYPYRGSTEAFFGQGTRLTVV.

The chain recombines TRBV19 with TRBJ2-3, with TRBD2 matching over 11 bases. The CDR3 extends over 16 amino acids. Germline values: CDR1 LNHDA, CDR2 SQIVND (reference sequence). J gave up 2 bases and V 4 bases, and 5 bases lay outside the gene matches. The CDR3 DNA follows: TGTGCCAGTAGTACCTTTAGCGGGAGGGCCACAGATACGCAGTATTTT. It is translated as CASSTFSGRATDTQYF.